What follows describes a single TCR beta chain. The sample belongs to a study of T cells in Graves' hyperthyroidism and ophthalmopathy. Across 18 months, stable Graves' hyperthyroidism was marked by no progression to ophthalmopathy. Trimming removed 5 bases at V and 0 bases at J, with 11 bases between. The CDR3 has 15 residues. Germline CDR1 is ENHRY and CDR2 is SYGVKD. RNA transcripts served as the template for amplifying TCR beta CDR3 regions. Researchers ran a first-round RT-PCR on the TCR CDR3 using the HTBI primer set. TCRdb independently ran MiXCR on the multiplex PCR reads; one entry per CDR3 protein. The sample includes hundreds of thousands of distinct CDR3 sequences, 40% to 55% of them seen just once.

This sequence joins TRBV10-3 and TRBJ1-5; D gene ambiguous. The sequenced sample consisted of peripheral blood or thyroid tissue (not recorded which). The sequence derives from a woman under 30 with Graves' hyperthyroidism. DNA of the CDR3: TGTGCCATCAGTTCCTCGGGCTATAGCAATCAGCCCCAGCATTTT. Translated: CAISSSGYSNQPQHF.